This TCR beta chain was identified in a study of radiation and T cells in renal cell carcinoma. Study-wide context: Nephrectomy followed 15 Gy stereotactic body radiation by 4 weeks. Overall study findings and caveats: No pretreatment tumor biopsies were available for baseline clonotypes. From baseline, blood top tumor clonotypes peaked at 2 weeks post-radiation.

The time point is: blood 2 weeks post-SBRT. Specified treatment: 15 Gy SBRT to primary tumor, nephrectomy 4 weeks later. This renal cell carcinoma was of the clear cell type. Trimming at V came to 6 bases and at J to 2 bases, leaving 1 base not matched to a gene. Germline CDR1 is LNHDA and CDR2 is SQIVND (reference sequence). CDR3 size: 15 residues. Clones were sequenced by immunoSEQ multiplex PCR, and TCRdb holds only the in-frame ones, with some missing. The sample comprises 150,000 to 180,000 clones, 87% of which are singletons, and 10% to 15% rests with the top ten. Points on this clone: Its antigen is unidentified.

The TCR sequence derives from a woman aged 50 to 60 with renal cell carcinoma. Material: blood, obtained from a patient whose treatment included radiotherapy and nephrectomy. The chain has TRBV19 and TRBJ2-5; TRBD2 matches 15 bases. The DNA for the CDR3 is TGTGCCAGTAGAGGACTAGCGGGGGGGCAAGAGACCCAGTACTTC. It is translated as CASRGLAGGQETQYF.